Below are 13 T cell receptor beta chains sequenced from a single sample in a study of cytomegalovirus exposure and HLA in healthy donors. PCR primers comprised 60 Vbeta and 13 Jbeta primers. TCRdb keeps only in-frame clones here, not all; method: immunoSEQ multiplex PCR. The profile shows tens of thousands of clones, under 85% of them singletons. Input material: PBMCs. These TCRs come from a woman between 25 and 40 years old in good health and CMV-seronegative.

The chain links TRBV5-1 to TRBJ2-3, with unresolved D. The germline CDR1 and CDR2 sequences are SGHRS and YFSETQ. Trimming took 0 bases from V and 4 from J, leaving 9 bases between them. The CDR3 loop spans 14 amino acids. CDR3 nucleotides: TGCGCCAGCAGCTTGGCCGACGGGTCAGATACGCAGTATTTT. Encoded protein: CASSLADGSDTQYF. The whole variable domain, filled in from reference TRBV5-1 and TRBJ2-3, reads KAGVTQTPRYLIKTRGQQVTLSCSPISGHRSVSWYQQTPGQGLQFLFEYFSETQRNKGNFPGRFSGRQFSNSRSEMNVSTLELGDSALYLCASSLADGSDTQYFGPGTRLTVL.

This clone was found once. CDR3 sequence reads: CASSSQTGSFTDTQYF. CDR3 in DNA: TGCGCCAGCAGTTCTCAGACGGGGAGCTTCACAGATACGCAGTATTTT. The genes are TRBV4-1 and TRBJ2-3; D perhaps matches TRBD2 (5 bases). The V end was cut by 6 bases, the J end by 2 bases, with 18 bases between. From germline, CDR1 is MGHRA and CDR2 YSYEKL. The CDR3 covers 16 residues.

The rearrangement joins TRBV5-5 to TRBJ1-5, with 8 nucleotides matching TRBD1. In germline, CDR1 is SGHKS, CDR2 YYEKEE (reference sequence). The CDR3 is made up of 16 amino acids. Trimming at V came to 4 bases and at J to 3 bases, leaving 9 bases not matched to a gene. CDR3: CASSPRTGSVNQPQHF. In DNA form, the CDR3 reads TGTGCCAGCAGCCCTCGGACAGGGTCGGTCAATCAGCCCCAGCATTTT.

The chain has TRBV30 and TRBJ1-5, with TRBD1 as a possible D gene (6 bases). Looked up from germline, CDR1 is GTSNPN and CDR2 is SVGIG (reference sequence). V was trimmed by 2 bases and J by 3 bases, leaving 8 bases between them. This CDR3 is built from 13 residues. The CDR3, as DNA: TGTGCCTGGAGTTCAGGGGTCAATCAGCCCCAGCATTTT. Its translation: CAWSSGVNQPQHF.

CDR3 residues: CASSRAGEAYNEQFF. CDR3 bases: TGTGCCAGCAGTAGAGCGGGAGAGGCTTACAATGAGCAGTTCTTC. The chain uses TRBV21-1 and TRBJ2-1; the table gives TRBD2 as D, unverified against the DNA. TRBV21-1 is given as a pseudogene. This CDR3 is 15 amino acids long.

This chain links TRBV30 with TRBJ1-2, with 11 bases fitting TRBD1. Germline V gene data show CDR1 as GTSNPN and CDR2 as SVGIG (reference sequence). This CDR3 comprises 15 residues. V lost 0 bases, J lost 7 bases, and 7 bases stayed unmatched. The CDR3 is CAWSVDGQGALGYTF. The CDR3 DNA reads as TGTGCCTGGAGTGTCGACGGACAGGGGGCTCTTGGCTACACCTTC.

This chain uses TRBV5-4 with TRBJ1-2; possibly TRBD1 for D (5 bases). The V gene's germline CDR1 is SGHNT and CDR2 YYREEE (reference sequence). V was pared by 5 bases and J by 2 bases, with 10 bases between. CDR3 length: 13 amino acids. CDR3 region: CASRETENYGYTF. The DNA of the CDR3 is TGTGCCAGCAGAGAGACAGAGAACTATGGCTACACCTTC.

V and J are TRBV30 and TRBJ2-5; 10 bases agree with TRBD2. Per the germline V gene, CDR1 is GTSNPN and CDR2 is SVGIG (reference sequence). The length of the CDR3 is 13 residues. J lost 4 bases, V lost 4 bases, and 3 bases had no gene match. The CDR3 DNA reads TGTGCCTGGACCCGGACTAGCGGAGAGACCCAGTACTTC. Translation gives CAWTRTSGETQYF. The variable domain in full, with the rest retrieved from reference TRBV30 and TRBJ2-5, is SQTIHQWPATLVQPVGSPLSLECTVEGTSNPNLYWYRQAAGRGLQLLFYSVGIGQISSEVPQNLSASRPQDRQFILSSKKLLLSDSGFYLCAWTRTSGETQYFGPGTRLLVL.

J is TRBJ1-1 and V is TRBV5-5; D might be TRBD1 (5 bases). From germline, CDR1 is SGHKS and CDR2 YYEKEE (reference sequence). This CDR3 comprises 14 residues. The ends were cut back, 4 bases at V and 5 bases at J, with 15 bases in the middle. The CDR3 region has the DNA TGTGCCAGCAGCACCTCCCCGGGGGAGACTGAAGCTTTCTTT. It translates to CASSTSPGETEAFF.

This sequence joins TRBV5-5 and TRBJ1-5; D not certain. This CDR3 spans 12 amino acids. V lost 1 base and J lost 5, with 4 bases in between. Per the germline V gene, CDR1 is SGHKS and CDR2 is YYEKEE (reference sequence). This chain's CDR3 is CASSLLDQPQHF. DNA for the CDR3: TGTGCCAGCAGCTTGTTAGATCAGCCCCAGCATTTT.

This chain joins TRBV2 and TRBJ2-1, with 11 nucleotides matching TRBD1. The junction had 12 bases not matched to a gene; V was cut back by 7 bases and J by 13 bases. The CDR3 is 14 amino acids. CDR1 is SNHLY and CDR2 is FYNNEI in the germline V gene. CDR3 in DNA: TGTGCCAGCAATCGATCCGGGACAGGGGGTATACAGTTCTTC. Amino acid sequence: CASNRSGTGGIQFF. Filled out from reference TRBV2 and TRBJ2-1, the complete variable domain reads EPEVTQTPSHQVTQMGQEVILRCVPISNHLYFYWYRQILGQKVEFLVSFYNNEISEKSEIFDDQFSVERPDGSNFTLKIRSTKLEDSAMYFCASNRSGTGGIQFFGPGTRLTVL.

This chain links TRBV6-1 with TRBJ1-1; 8 bases align to TRBD1. The V segment lost 2 bases and the J segment 10 bases; nucleotides outside the gene matches: 9. The CDR3 runs 14 residues. Germline CDR1 reads MNHNS; CDR2 reads SASEGT. The chain's CDR3 is CASSETTGVDAAFF. CDR3 sequence (DNA): TGTGCCAGCAGTGAAACGACAGGGGTGGACGCAGCTTTCTTT.

The chain joins TRBV27 to TRBJ1-6; no clear D. The CDR3 sequence is 12 residues long. Germline V gene sequence: CDR1 MNHEY, CDR2 SMNVEV (reference sequence). V lost 2 bases and J lost 9, with 5 bases in between. CDR3 in DNA: TGTGCCAGCAGTTTAAACGGTTCACCCCTCCACTTT. It yields the protein CASSLNGSPLHF.